The 24 T cell receptor beta chains in this list originate from one sample, sequenced in a study of T cell changes during pregnancy in multiple sclerosis (dated by TCRdb to about 2019). Libraries were made using the immunoSEQ multiplex PCR assay. Drawn from immuneACCESS, this table holds only the in-frame rearrangements with V and J called that TCRdb kept. Clones are partly lost; checked studies trace under half to an unresolved V gene and leave the rest unexplained. Across this sample there are approximately 70,000 clones, with 75% to 95% seen only once. The top ten constitute 0.43% of the sample. Sequencing used CD4+ T cells from peripheral blood mononuclear cells, obtained before pregnancy. The receptor source for this set is a female donor with multiple sclerosis, enrolled in a pregnancy study.

The chain has TRBV9 and TRBJ2-4; D gene ambiguous. CDR1 and CDR2 (germline): SGDLS, YYNGEE. V lost 3 bases and J 5 bases, leaving 9 bases between the germline ends. The CDR3 consists of 13 residues. CDR3 region: CASSDALENIQYF. CDR3 nucleotide sequence: TGTGCCAGCAGCGATGCGTTAGAAAACATTCAGTACTTC.

This chain joins TRBV15 and TRBJ2-7, with D possibly being TRBD1 (5 bases). Germline CDR1 and CDR2: LNHNV and YYDKDF (reference sequence). The germline V and J ends were trimmed by 0 bases and 3 bases, with 12 bases remaining between them. The CDR3 is made up of 15 amino acids. The CDR3 bases are TGTGCCACCAGCAGAGATAGGGGTCCCTTCTACGAGCAGTACTTC. The encoded protein is CATSRDRGPFYEQYF.

The chain recombines TRBV7-9 with TRBJ2-2, with D unclear. Per germline, CDR1 SEHNR and CDR2 FQNEAQ (reference sequence). V dropped 0 bases and J dropped 7 bases, with 9 bases sitting between them. The CDR3 has 14 amino acids. CDR3 sequence (DNA): TGTGCCAGCAGCTTAGCGAGCTCCGGCGGGGAGCTGTTTTTT. Its translation: CASSLASSGGELFF.

The V and J genes are TRBV18 and TRBJ1-5; 8 bases line up with TRBD1. The CDR3 has 14 residues. Germline lookup yields CDR1 KGHSH and CDR2 LQKENI. Trimming took 6 bases from V and 5 from J; bases not matched to a gene: 6. CDR3 residues: CASSPNRGDQPQHF. The CDR3 nucleotides read TGTGCCAGCTCGCCAAACAGGGGGGATCAGCCCCAGCATTTT.

V gene TRBV30 combines with J gene TRBJ1-4, with a weak D call TRBD1 (5 bases). The CDR3 runs 13 residues. Germline CDR1 reads GTSNPN; CDR2 reads SVGIG (reference sequence). V was pared by 5 bases and J by 4 bases, with 11 bases between. This CDR3 reads CAWSRQYNEKLFF. The CDR3 DNA follows: TGTGCCTGGTCCCGACAGTATAATGAAAAACTGTTTTTT.

The rearrangement joins TRBV23-1 to TRBJ2-5; tentative D call: TRBD1 (6 bases). TRBV23-1 is designated an ORF whose function remains uncertain. V was clipped by 0 bases and J by 0 bases, with 14 bases between them. The CDR3 consists of 17 residues. CDR3 sequence (DNA): TGCGCCAGCAGTCAATCTGGGGACATCTTGTACCAAGAGACCCAGTACTTC. Translated, it gives CASSQSGDILYQETQYF.

The chain links TRBV19 to TRBJ2-3; a possible D gene is TRBD1 (5 bases). The CDR3 is 14 residues long. With 7 bases removed from V and 2 bases from J, the gap between germline ends came to 13 bases. Germline loops: CDR1 LNHDA, CDR2 SQIVND (reference sequence). The CDR3 nucleotides read TGTGCCAGTAACCCCCAGGGTCCCACAGATACGCAGTATTTT. Translating gives CASNPQGPTDTQYF.

The chain couples TRBV19 to TRBJ2-5, with 7 positions matching TRBD1. The CDR3 is 15 residues long. The germline CDR1 and CDR2 sequences are LNHDA and SQIVND (reference sequence). With V trimmed by 4 bases and J by 4 bases, 9 bases remained unmatched. CDR3 residues: CASSTYRGGGETQYF. The CDR3, as DNA: TGTGCCAGTAGTACCTACAGGGGTGGCGGAGAGACCCAGTACTTC.

This chain uses TRBV9 with TRBJ2-3; a possible D gene is TRBD1 (5 bases). Germline assignment: CDR1 SGDLS and CDR2 YYNGEE. The CDR3 spans 14 residues. Trimming pared 1 base from V and 6 bases from J, leaving 12 bases between. CDR3 in DNA: TGTGCCAGCAGCGTATGGGGCCAGTCGGATACGCAGTATTTT. It codes for CASSVWGQSDTQYF.

The gene calls are TRBV6-5 and TRBJ1-5, with 8 bases identical to TRBD1. The CDR3 is 15 residues long. Trimming at V came to 6 bases and at J to 2 bases, leaving 6 bases not matched to a gene. CDR1 and CDR2 from the germline V gene are MNHEY and SVGAGI. In DNA, the CDR3 is TGTGCCAGCAGCCGACAGGGGACGGGCAATCAGCCCCAGCATTTT. Residues: CASSRQGTGNQPQHF.

V usage is TRBV6-1 and J usage is TRBJ2-7; D unclear. Germline lookup yields CDR1 MNHNS and CDR2 SASEGT. This CDR3 is built from 14 residues. V was trimmed by 1 base and J by 3 bases, leaving 10 bases between them. CDR3 residues: CASSEVGSHYEQYF. The CDR3 nucleotides are TGTGCCAGCAGTGAAGTCGGTAGCCACTACGAGCAGTACTTC.

The chain uses TRBV30 and TRBJ1-5; no firm D call. Germline CDR1 is GTSNPN and CDR2 is SVGIG (reference sequence). Trimming took off 3 bases at V and 0 bases at J, with 21 bases between the two ends. This CDR3 spans 18 amino acids. The DNA of the CDR3 is TGTGCCTGGAGGGCACGGACCTCCATTGACTATAGCAATCAGCCCCAGCATTTT. Its translation: CAWRARTSIDYSNQPQHF.

The J gene is TRBJ1-1, the V gene TRBV6-6; D may be TRBD1 (6 bases). CDR1 is MNHNY, CDR2 SVGAGI, per germline (reference sequence). With 8 bases removed from V and 1 base from J, the gap between germline ends came to 11 bases. The CDR3 has 13 amino acids. The CDR3 coding sequence is TGTGCCAGCCACGGGACACAGAACACTGAAGCTTTCTTT. This codes for CASHGTQNTEAFF.

The J gene is TRBJ1-4, the V gene TRBV5-1; TRBD1 agrees at 8 bases. This CDR3 is 14 amino acids long. J lost 8 bases, V lost 4 bases, and 7 bases had no gene match. Germline CDR1 is SGHRS and CDR2 is YFSETQ. CDR3 sequence reads: CASSRQGTEEKLFF. CDR3 in DNA: TGCGCCAGCAGCCGACAGGGGACCGAAGAAAAACTGTTTTTT.

The V gene is TRBV5-4, the J gene TRBJ2-3; 12 positions match TRBD2. V shed 4 bases, J shed 5 bases, and the junction held 8 bases outside the gene matches. Germline CDR1 is SGHNT and CDR2 is YYREEE (reference sequence). This CDR3 contains 16 residues. CDR3 sequence (DNA): TGTGCCAGCAGCCAAAACCCGGGACTAGCGGGAGATACGCAGTATTTT. Protein product: CASSQNPGLAGDTQYF.

This rearrangement joins TRBV5-5 to TRBJ2-1, with D perhaps TRBD2 (7 bases). The germline V gene has CDR1 SGHKS and CDR2 YYEKEE (reference sequence). This CDR3 spans 18 amino acids. The V gene lost 4 bases and the J gene lost 2 bases, with 22 bases spanning the gap. CDR3 residues: CASSAAPGHAGAYNEQFF. The CDR3 DNA reads as TGTGCCAGCAGCGCCGCACCGGGACACGCGGGGGCCTACAATGAGCAGTTCTTC.

Concerning this clone: The junction and the germline gene differ at one end; a read error may be behind it. For the CDR3, the DNA is TGTGCCAGCAACTTAGATCTAATCTCTGGAAACACCATATATTTT. Translating it yields CASNLDLISGNTIYF. The chain uses TRBV11-2 and TRBJ1-3, with D unclear. The length of the CDR3 is 15 residues. Germline CDR1 reads SGHAT; CDR2 reads FQNNGV.

The chain carries TRBV7-8 and TRBJ2-7; 7 bases are shared with TRBD1. Trimming took 3 bases from V and 3 from J; bases not matched to a gene: 8. In germline, CDR1 is SGHVS, CDR2 FQNEAQ. CDR3 length: 15 amino acids. The CDR3 region has the DNA TGTGCCAGCAGCTTCGGGGCAGGGGGTTTCTACGAGCAGTACTTC. Translating gives CASSFGAGGFYEQYF.

The CDR3 nucleotides read TGCGCCAGCAGCTTCAGCGAGAACACCGGGGAGCTGTTTTTT. Translated, it gives CASSFSENTGELFF. The chain couples TRBV5-1 to TRBJ2-2; D ambiguous. The CDR3 is 14 amino acids. Germline CDR1 is SGHRS and CDR2 is YFSETQ. V shed 2 bases and J shed 1 base, with 6 bases lying between them.

The chain carries TRBV18 and TRBJ2-7; 13 bases are shared with TRBD2. The germline gives CDR1 KGHSH, CDR2 LQKENI. Unmatched junction bases numbered 9, after V lost 6 bases and J lost 1 base. The CDR3 is made up of 17 amino acids. The CDR3 loop is CASSQGTSGTLSYEQYF. CDR3 bases: TGTGCCAGCTCTCAGGGGACTAGCGGGACACTATCCTACGAGCAGTACTTC. The variable domain in full, with the rest retrieved from reference TRBV18 and TRBJ2-7, is NAGVMQNPRHLVRRRGQEARLRCSPMKGHSHVYWYRQLPEEGLKFMVYLQKENIIDESGMPKERFSAEFPKEGPSILRIQQVVRGDSAAYFCASSQGTSGTLSYEQYFGPGTRLTVT.

J is TRBJ1-1 and V is TRBV4-1; 10 positions agree with TRBD1. After removal of 5 bases from V and 6 bases from J, the junction contained 12 bases not matched to a gene. CDR1 MGHRA and CDR2 YSYEKL come from the germline V gene. This CDR3 is 16 amino acids long. The CDR3 nucleotides are TGCGCCAGCAGCAGGGGACAGGGGCTATTAGAAGCTGAAGCTTTCTTT. Translated, it gives CASSRGQGLLEAEAFF.

This sequence joins TRBV25-1 and TRBJ1-3; D uncertain. Trimming shortened V by 2 bases and J by 3 bases, and 11 bases separated the two germline ends. Germline CDR1 is MGHDK and CDR2 is SYGVNS. The CDR3 is 15 residues long. DNA for the CDR3: TGTGCCAGCAGTGAAATTAGCGCTGGTGGAAACACCATATATTTT. This codes for CASSEISAGGNTIYF.

The chain couples TRBV6-1 to TRBJ2-6; TRBD2 might be the D (6 bases). Germline V gene sequence: CDR1 MNHNS, CDR2 SASEGT. The length of the CDR3 is 15 residues. Trimming shortened V by 8 bases and J by 0 bases, and 11 bases separated the two germline ends. This CDR3 reads CASSLGGSGANVLTF. In DNA, the CDR3 is TGTGCCAGCTCTCTCGGGGGCTCTGGGGCCAACGTCCTGACTTTC.

The J gene is TRBJ1-6, the V gene TRBV2, with a weak D call TRBD1 (6 bases). CDR3 length: 15 residues. Germline V CDR1 and CDR2: SNHLY, FYNNEI. Trimming took 8 bases from V and 8 from J, leaving 19 bases between them. CDR3 sequence reads: CASPAGQLGDSPLHF. The CDR3 nucleotides read TGTGCCAGCCCTGCAGGACAGCTAGGAGATTCACCCCTCCACTTT.